Given below is one T cell receptor beta chain in context. This receptor's antigen is unknown. No base qualities exist here, and no much larger clone lies one base off it. V lost 2 bases and J lost 5 bases; the stretch between them is 16 bases long. From a lookup of the germline V gene (reference sequence), CDR1 and CDR2 are DFQATT and SNEGSKA. From its cysteine to its phenylalanine, the CDR3 spans 14 amino acids. Only the CDR3 part of the read is kept: 42 bases, read in frame from the first base. This sample was taken from a study of CD8 T cells in Susac syndrome (dated by TCRdb to between 2018 and 2021). With respect to the entire study: Among the sequenced Susac syndrome patients, 5 or 6 had clinically active disease and eight or nine were in clinical remission. At blood withdrawal, Susac syndrome patients were therapy-naive, treated with corticosteroids (with IVIg additionally given to some), or treated with IVIg alone. The study used repertoire sequencing to test whether antigen drove CD8+ T cell activation and differentiation in Susac syndrome.

Broad study findings and their caveats: The number of individuals in the TCR sequencing and HLA analysis was acknowledged as relatively small. In patients with Susac syndrome, the CD4+ T cell repertoire showed no detectable clonal expansion.

RNA was extracted using the RNeasy kit, and about 0.5 to 1 ug of the RNA was reverse transcribed with random hexamers. The immunoSEQ multiplex PCR assay, which covers 54 Vbeta and 13 Jbeta segments, was used to amplify TCR beta CDR3 regions. PCR amplification bias was corrected using a synthetic template baseline for primer optimization and computational correction. The study's processing was this. Only productive sequences were kept, with reads annotated to V, D and J genes according to IMGT and analyzed in immunoSEQ Analyzer. To calculate clonality, Shannon entropy was normalized by log2 of the number of productive unique sequences and then subtracted from one. Public and private clones were assessed among the 100 most prevalent clones of each patient and control. Clones were defined as Susac-specific if absent from the healthy and MS cohorts, from 1052 published viral clones and from other ImmuneACCESS disease sequences. TCRdb reran the public reads through fastp at Q25 and MiXCR, keeping productive beta chains. Each record represents a unique CDR3 protein, reported with the most common genes and DNA among its rows. V and J calls and clone size were set by TCRdb, not the authors. For this sample the table gives around 200,000 distinct CDR3 sequences, of which around 94% were detected only once. The ten largest clones capture more than 0.08% of the sample.

Peripheral blood CD8+ and CD4+ T cells from healthy donors, Susac syndrome patients and multiple sclerosis patients were profiled by high-throughput TCR beta sequencing. The Susac syndrome patients fulfilled recently defined diagnostic criteria for definite or probable disease. Bulk CD8+ and CD4+ T cells were purified by magnetic negative isolation, whereas CD8+ TEMRA cells were enriched by FACS. Blood was collected in EDTA tubes and processed within 24 hours, with PBMCs isolated through density gradient centrifugation. PBMCs intended for TCR sequencing were cryopreserved in liquid nitrogen and thawed later in a water bath at 37 degrees C. A purity of at least 90% was achieved for sorted or isolated CD4+, CD8+ and CD8+ TEMRA cells.

The origin of this receptor is a human donor with Susac syndrome. Sample: CD4+ T cells from PBMCs. The chain is assembled from TRBV20-1 and TRBJ2-7, with a tentative D gene TRBD2 over 5 matching bases. The sequence in DNA is TGCAGTGCTAGAAGTGACCTAGCCATCAACGAGCAGTACTTC. Protein translation: CSARSDLAINEQYF.